This T cell receptor (beta chain) came from a study of blood T cell repertoires in COVID-19 (dated by TCRdb to the early 2020s). Concerning the study at large: The collaborator samples originated in the United States, Italy and Spain and spanned the acute and convalescent phases of COVID-19. The repertoires were released in a freely available public database meant as a resource for research on the immune response to SARS-CoV-2. A de-identified subject ID, COVID-19 status, age in years and sex were almost always included in the sample metadata. Samples came from the ongoing ImmuneRACE study (first 160 participants) plus 1,254 subjects from 6 global collaborators. The prospective study material was composed of cDNA or gDNA derived from T cells, B-cell-depleted T cells, or PBMCs. Where available, HLA class I and class II types were taken from metadata supplied by the sample provider and were not determined by assay-based typing. Subjects who had been exposed to COVID-19, were actively infected with it, or had recovered from it provided the deeply sampled blood TCRbeta repertoires that made up the dataset.

TCRbeta CDR3 regions were amplified from genomic DNA by means of the immunoSEQ Assay, a bias-controlled multiplex PCR. Under the source paper's analysis protocol: Within the assay, amplification of reference gene primers was used to estimate how many nucleated cells each sample contained. To quantify the absolute abundance of each unique TCRbeta CDR3 rearrangement, sequence reads were collapsed and filtered. For each sample, productive Simpson clonality was calculated by taking the square root of Simpson's diversity index across productive rearrangements. TCRdb carries this immuneACCESS record with in-frame sequences only. Its versions omit some clonotypes, under half of them owing to an unresolved V gene in the studies checked, with the rest unexplained. V, J and clone size are those of that table, while D and trimming were read from the DNA. The sample has about 250,000 clones on record, around 88% of them singletons. Of the sample, approximately 1.4% falls within the top ten clones.

The collaborating institutions used their own protocols to collect whole blood in K2EDTA tubes. For TCRbeta analysis, collaborator samples were shipped as frozen whole blood, as isolated PBMCs, or as DNA extracted from either sample type. Points the paper makes about the study in general: Clinical and demographic metadata were provided uncurated, with the amount varying by source and participant.

From the cysteine through the phenylalanine, the CDR3 covers 16 amino acids. Only the CDR3 portion is preserved as DNA: 48 bases, with reading frame beginning at the first base. The germline V gene encodes CDR1 SGDLS and CDR2 YYNGEE. The germline V end is reduced by 0 bases and the J end by 4 bases; junction bases left unmatched: 4. Remarks on this clone: It has no known antigen specificity. Per-nucleotide qualities are absent, and no much larger clonotype sits a single base away.

The origin of this receptor is a man older than 75 with acute or convalescent COVID-19. The specimen sequenced was peripheral blood. The chain couples TRBV9 to TRBJ2-3, with 11 junctional bases fitting TRBD2. The nucleotide sequence is TGTGCCAGCAGCGTAGGTGGTAGCGGGAGGGCAGATACGCAGTATTTT. It is translated as CASSVGGSGRADTQYF.